These 27 T cell receptor beta chains share one sample of origin, sequenced in a study of Graves' ophthalmopathy and Graves' hyperthyroidism (dated by TCRdb to 2016 to 2018). Reads for this sample came from an Illumina HiSeq 2000. TCR beta CDR3 regions were amplified from RNA transcripts for repertoire sequencing. HTBI primers and the Qiagen OneStep RT-PCR kit were used in a first-round RT-PCR, which was followed by a second-round multiplex PCR, size selection and purification. The public sequencing data were trimmed at Q25 with fastp and processed into clonotypes with MiXCR by TCRdb, which kept only in-frame beta chains. Rows are combined by CDR3 protein, so each entry shows the most common genes and DNA. This sample is represented by around 400,000 distinct CDR3 sequences; about 21% of them were singletons. The ten largest clonotypes hold 3% of the sample. The sample was peripheral blood. All receptors come from a woman aged 18-29 years with stable Graves' hyperthyroidism. Donor details come from another sample of the same person, matched by shared clones.

Ten or more counts support this clonotype. This chain uses TRBV7-2 with TRBJ2-4; tentatively, D is TRBD2 (6 bases). The CDR3 runs 12 residues. Germline values: CDR1 SGHTA, CDR2 FQGNSA. Trimming removed 1 base at V and 8 bases at J, with 6 bases between. The CDR3 loop is CASSLGGDIQYF. Here the CDR3 DNA reads TGTGCCAGCAGCTTAGGCGGGGACATTCAGTACTTC. Supplemented by reference TRBV7-2 and TRBJ2-4, the full variable domain reads GAGVSQSPSNKVTEKGKDVELRCDPISGHTALYWYRQSLGQGLEFLIYFQGNSAPDKSGLPSDRFSAERTGGSVSTLTIQRTQQEDSAVYLCASSLGGDIQYFGAGTRLSVL.

This clonotype was seen a single time. The chain employs TRBV27 and TRBJ1-6; 8 nucleotides match TRBD1. Unmatched junction bases numbered 5, after V lost 3 bases and J lost 4 bases. The germline V gene has CDR1 MNHEY and CDR2 SMNVEV (reference sequence). The CDR3 consists of 16 residues. CDR3 loop: CASSLVRTGYNSPLHF. The CDR3 DNA follows: TGTGCCAGCAGTTTGGTCCGGACAGGGTATAATTCACCCCTCCACTTT.

The chain links TRBV28 to TRBJ2-5; 8 nucleotides line up with TRBD1. V lost 5 bases and J lost 4; bases outside the gene matches: 9. The CDR3 sequence is 15 residues long. Per germline, CDR1 MDHEN and CDR2 SYDVKM. The CDR3 DNA is TGTGCCAGCAGTCACACGACAGGGGTAGGAGAGACCCAGTACTTC. It yields the protein CASSHTTGVGETQYF.

V and J are TRBV27 and TRBJ1-5; the D is unclear. Trimming stripped 6 bases from V and 2 bases from J, with 14 bases between. Looked up from germline, CDR1 is MNHEY and CDR2 is SMNVEV (reference sequence). The CDR3 sequence is 15 residues long. The CDR3 coding sequence is TGTGCCAGCAGAATGAGGACGATCGGCAATCAGCCCCAGCATTTT. This encodes CASRMRTIGNQPQHF.

V is TRBV5-1 and J is TRBJ1-2, with a tentative D call TRBD1 (5 bases). With 1 base removed from V and 1 base from J, the gap between germline ends came to 11 bases. Germline-derived CDR1 and CDR2 are SGHRS and YFSETQ. This CDR3 spans 15 amino acids. CDR3 nucleotides: TGCGCCAGCAGCTTGTCAGAGGGGATTAACTATGGCTACACCTTC. It codes for CASSLSEGINYGYTF. Full variable domain (rest looked up from reference TRBV5-1 and TRBJ1-2): KAGVTQTPRYLIKTRGQQVTLSCSPISGHRSVSWYQQTPGQGLQFLFEYFSETQRNKGNFPGRFSGRQFSNSRSEMNVSTLELGDSALYLCASSLSEGINYGYTFGSGTRLTVV.

This clonotype was seen many times. The rearrangement joins TRBV7-2 to TRBJ2-5; possible D gene TRBD2, 6 bases. V lost 4 bases, J lost 5 bases, and 17 bases lay in between. Germline values: CDR1 SGHTA, CDR2 FQGNSA. The CDR3 length is 15 residues. The CDR3 region has the DNA TGTGCCAGCAGCTCTATGGGGGGAGGTGGGGAGACCCAGTACTTC. Its translation is CASSSMGGGGETQYF.

This clonotype was observed at least ten times. This chain links TRBV2 with TRBJ2-5; 7 bases match TRBD2. Germline V lookup: CDR1 SNHLY, CDR2 FYNNEI. The CDR3 extends over 15 amino acids. V shed 1 base, J shed 1 base, and the junction held 3 bases outside the gene matches. CDR3 DNA sequence: TGTGCCAGCAGTGAAGGAGCGGGGCTCCAAGAGACCCAGTACTTC. Amino acid sequence: CASSEGAGLQETQYF.

A remark on this clonotype: A single base separates this from a much larger clone, so it may be a read error. No conserved phenylalanine or tryptophan is present at the end of the CDR3, so a read error is the likely explanation. The CDR3 loop is CASIGGTSGNTIYV. The CDR3 bases are TGTGCCAGCATTGGGGGTACCTCTGGAAACACCATATATGTT. The V gene is TRBV6-1, the J gene TRBJ1-3, with a possible D match to TRBD1 (5 bases). The CDR3 loop spans 14 amino acids. Germline CDR1 reads MNHNS; CDR2 reads SASEGT. V lost 7 bases and J lost 0, with 10 bases in between.

The gene calls are TRBV6-1 and TRBJ1-5; tentatively, D is TRBD1 (5 bases). CDR1 MNHNS and CDR2 SASEGT come from the germline V gene. Trimming removed 6 bases at V and 3 bases at J, with 9 bases between. The CDR3 runs 13 residues. The CDR3 DNA is TGTGCCAGCAGACAGGTAAACAATCAGCCCCAGCATTTT. This sequence encodes CASRQVNNQPQHF.

The chain combines TRBV9 with TRBJ2-2, with D perhaps matching TRBD2 (5 bases). Trimming removed 3 bases from V and 4 bases from J, with 16 bases in between. Germline V CDR1 and CDR2: SGDLS, YYNGEE. This CDR3 region has 16 residues. CDR3 region: CASSAGPGISTGELFF. The CDR3 DNA follows: TGTGCCAGCAGCGCCGGTCCCGGGATCTCCACCGGGGAGCTGTTTTTT.

This clonotype was recorded many times. This chain connects TRBV20-1 to TRBJ2-5; tentatively, D is TRBD2 (6 bases). Between the trimmed V and J ends, which lost 5 bases and 1 base, there was a span of 14 bases. Germline loops: CDR1 DFQATT, CDR2 SNEGSKA (reference sequence). There are 14 residues in the CDR3. The CDR3 loop reads CSASQRSGQETQYF. The CDR3 DNA sequence: TGCAGTGCTTCCCAGCGTAGCGGCCAAGAGACCCAGTACTTC.

This clonotype has at least ten counts. The V and J genes are TRBV11-2 and TRBJ2-4, with TRBD2 matching over 10 bases. Germline V CDR1 and CDR2: SGHAT, FQNNGV. Trimming removed 1 base from V and 6 bases from J; junction bases left unmatched: 21. The CDR3 length is 21 residues. Written as DNA, the CDR3 is TGTGCCAGCAGCTTAGGTGGAGAGCTTGGGCTAGCGGGAGTGGGCGGAAACATTCAGTACTTC. It yields the protein CASSLGGELGLAGVGGNIQYF.

This clonotype was detected many times. CDR3 sequence (DNA): TGTGCCAGTAGTATATTACGGACTGGGAAAATCGGCGGCTACACCTTC. It is translated as CASSILRTGKIGGYTF. The chain employs TRBV19 and TRBJ1-2; D call uncertain. CDR3 length: 16 residues. The germline V and J ends were trimmed by 2 bases and 8 bases, with 21 bases remaining between them. Germline lookup yields CDR1 LNHDA and CDR2 SQIVND (reference sequence).

V and J are TRBV6-1 and TRBJ2-7; 12 nucleotides line up with TRBD1. The CDR3 loop spans 16 amino acids. CDR1 and CDR2 from the germline V gene are MNHNS and SASEGT. After removal of 6 bases from V and 6 bases from J, the junction contained 12 bases not matched to a gene. DNA of the CDR3: TGTGCCAGCAGGGAAAACTTCGGGACAGGGGGCTTCGAGCAGTACTTC. This sequence encodes CASRENFGTGGFEQYF.

This clonotype was observed many times. A junction end diverges from the germline sequence, so it may reflect a read error. The chain is built from TRBV2 and TRBJ2-4; D gene ambiguous. The germline gives CDR1 SNHLY, CDR2 FYNNEI. The CDR3 has 15 amino acids. CDR3: CASSDLGGSQNIKYF. The CDR3 nucleotides are TGTGCCAGCAGTGACTTGGGCGGAAGCCAAAACATTAAGTACTTC.

This chain joins TRBV6-2 or TRBV6-3 and TRBJ2-2; 9 positions match TRBD1. The CDR3 runs to 17 residues. Per germline, CDR1 MNHEY and CDR2 SVGEGT. With V trimmed by 6 bases and J by 6 bases, 14 bases remained unmatched. CDR3 amino acids: CASRWTGEQVPSGELFF. CDR3 DNA: TGTGCCAGCAGGTGGACAGGGGAGCAGGTTCCCTCCGGGGAGCTGTTTTTT.

The J gene is TRBJ1-1, the V gene TRBV12-3 or TRBV12-4; 10 positions agree with TRBD1. Unmatched junction bases numbered 7, after V lost 5 bases and J lost 4 bases. The CDR3 length is 15 residues. The CDR3 loop is CASSAAGTGATEAFF. As DNA, the CDR3 is TGTGCCAGCAGTGCAGCCGGGACAGGGGCCACTGAAGCTTTCTTT.

This clonotype was recorded a few times. The chain combines TRBV18 with TRBJ1-5, with a tentative D call TRBD1 (5 bases). Germline V lookup: CDR1 KGHSH, CDR2 LQKENI. The CDR3 loop spans 14 amino acids. Trimming pared 3 bases from V and 7 bases from J, leaving 13 bases between. The CDR3 reads CASSPSGPKQPQHF. CDR3 DNA sequence: TGTGCCAGCTCACCCTCGGGGCCCAAGCAGCCCCAGCATTTT.

Many counts were recorded for this clonotype. The V gene is TRBV12-3 or TRBV12-4, the J gene TRBJ1-5; no firm D call. V was cut by 6 bases and J by 7 bases, with 13 bases left in between. This CDR3 is 13 amino acids long. CDR3 nucleotides: TGTGCCAGCAGCCAAAGTGGGTACCAGCCCCAGCATTTT. Protein product: CASSQSGYQPQHF.

This clonotype was seen at least ten times. CDR3 bases: TGTGCCAGCAGTAAACCGGACAGGGGGAATCAGCCCCAGCATTTT. Its translation is CASSKPDRGNQPQHF. This chain uses TRBV6-2 or TRBV6-3 with TRBJ1-5; 10 bases match TRBD1. J gave up 4 bases and V 5 bases, and 5 bases lay outside the gene matches. This CDR3 spans 15 amino acids. Germline loops: CDR1 MNHEY, CDR2 SVGEGT.

This clonotype was observed a handful of times. The conserved phenylalanine or tryptophan is not found at the CDR3 terminus, so this likely reflects a read error. The DNA is left out, because the CDR3 cannot be placed on it with certainty; the CDR3 is given as TCRdb lists it. V usage is TRBV29-1 and J usage is TRBJ1-2; the table's D call TRBD1 went unverified against the DNA. Germline V gives CDR1 SQVTM, CDR2 ANQGSEA. With termini counted, the CDR3 has 13 amino acids. CDR3: CSVVGEYAYGYTV.

This clonotype was recorded many times. The chain links TRBV6-2 or TRBV6-3 to TRBJ1-1, with a tentative D call TRBD1 (5 bases). V was shortened by 6 bases and J by 1 base, with 12 bases between the two germline ends. The CDR3 length is 14 residues. Germline assignment: CDR1 MNHEY and CDR2 SVGEGT. The CDR3 sequence: CASRKTGGNTEAFF. CDR3 nucleotide sequence: TGTGCCAGCAGGAAGACCGGGGGGAACACTGAAGCTTTCTTT.

The table lists this clonotype with many counts. The chain combines TRBV20-1 with TRBJ1-3, with TRBD1 identical over 7 bases. V lost 5 bases and J lost 7; bases outside the gene matches: 11. The germline V gene encodes CDR1 DFQATT and CDR2 SNEGSKA (reference sequence). CDR3 length equals 14 residues. The CDR3 DNA sequence: TGCAGTGCTCCCCGCCCGGGACAGCGGAACACCATATATTTT. It yields the protein CSAPRPGQRNTIYF.

This clonotype was recorded at least ten times. The chain carries TRBV20-1 and TRBJ1-1, with 7 bases fitting TRBD1. The V gene's germline CDR1 is DFQATT and CDR2 SNEGSKA (reference sequence). The CDR3 extends over 13 amino acids. With 6 bases clipped from V and 5 bases from J, the junction kept 9 bases outside the gene matches. CDR3: CSAPDRSMTEAFF. The CDR3 nucleotides read TGCAGTGCCCCGGACAGGTCAATGACTGAAGCTTTCTTT.

This clonotype was observed many times. V and J are TRBV28 and TRBJ1-5, with 7 bases aligning to TRBD1. Germline loops: CDR1 MDHEN, CDR2 SYDVKM. This CDR3 is 13 amino acids long. V shed 3 bases, J shed 9 bases, and the junction held 5 bases outside the gene matches. The CDR3 here is CASSLTGRWPQHF. The CDR3 DNA is TGTGCCAGCAGTTTGACAGGGCGTTGGCCCCAGCATTTT.

This clonotype was observed at least ten times. This chain uses TRBV2 with TRBJ2-7, with D unresolved. The CDR3 spans 13 residues. CDR1 is SNHLY, CDR2 FYNNEI, per germline. V was pared by 0 bases and J by 2 bases, with 5 bases between. DNA for the CDR3: TGTGCCAGCAGTGAAGCATGGGCCTACGAGCAGTACTTC. Its protein product is CASSEAWAYEQYF.

V usage is TRBV6-8 and J usage is TRBJ2-7; no definite D call. Between the trimmed V and J ends, which lost 7 bases and 2 bases, there was a span of 15 bases. The CDR3 sequence is 14 residues long. CDR1 and CDR2 (germline): MNHGY, SAAAGT. The DNA of the CDR3 is TGTGCCAGCACCCAAAGGCTGTCGACCTACGAGCAGTACTTC. Amino acid sequence: CASTQRLSTYEQYF.